The 23 T cell receptor beta chains below all came from one sample that was sequenced in a study of post-analysis software for immune sequencing data. Prepared TCR beta cDNA libraries contained unique molecular identifiers. TCRdb reanalysed the PCR reads using MiXCR and keeps one entry per CDR3 protein. This table holds approximately 690,000 distinct CDR3 sequences, 55% to 60% found once. Antigens for these TCRs are unknown. Study-wide results and caveats: TRBV5-6, TRBV5-1 and TRBV20-1 belonged to a set of about five TRBV segments that were more frequent in patients than controls.

Specimen: blood. The receptors derive from a girl aged 2-10 years with multiple sclerosis.

This rearrangement joins TRBV27 to TRBJ2-3; 8 bases are a match to TRBD1. The CDR3 is 16 amino acids. V lost 2 bases, J lost 3 bases, and 7 bases stayed unmatched. Germline V lookup: CDR1 MNHEY, CDR2 SMNVEV (reference sequence). CDR3 DNA sequence: TGTGCCAGCAGTTTAAGGGGGACAGGTCTGACAGATACGCAGTATTTT. Residues: CASSLRGTGLTDTQYF.

The rearrangement links TRBV29-1 to TRBJ2-1, with 7 nucleotides matching TRBD2. CDR3 length: 14 residues. Germline CDR1 reads SQVTM; CDR2 reads ANQGSEA. Germline trimming cut 5 bases from V and 7 bases from J; bases unmatched to any gene: 11. The CDR3 region is CSVTGRLAVNEQFF. CDR3 nucleotides: TGCAGCGTTACTGGAAGACTAGCCGTTAATGAGCAGTTCTTC.

The V call is TRBV7-8, the J call TRBJ2-1; 7 positions agree with TRBD2. Germline trimming cut 0 bases from V and 4 bases from J; bases unmatched to any gene: 6. CDR3 length: 16 amino acids. Germline V gene data show CDR1 as SGHVS and CDR2 as FQNEAQ. This CDR3 is CASSLAASGGYNEQFF. CDR3 in DNA: TGTGCCAGCAGCTTAGCGGCTAGCGGAGGATACAATGAGCAGTTCTTC.

This chain joins TRBV27 and TRBJ2-1; D might be TRBD2 (6 bases). The CDR3 loop spans 13 amino acids. CDR1 is MNHEY and CDR2 is SMNVEV in the germline V gene (reference sequence). V lost 3 bases and J 9 bases, leaving 12 bases between the germline ends. The CDR3 spells CASSLPGESEQFF. Here the CDR3 DNA reads TGTGCCAGCAGTTTGCCGGGGGAGAGTGAGCAGTTCTTC.

V and J are TRBV15 and TRBJ2-3; 9 positions agree with TRBD2. After removal of 0 bases from V and 1 base from J, the junction contained 14 bases not matched to a gene. CDR3 length: 20 amino acids. Germline V gene sequence: CDR1 LNHNV, CDR2 YYDKDF (reference sequence). The CDR3 bases are TGTGCCACCAGCAGAGATCCCTGGAGTAGCGGGGGTCGCCGCACAGATACGCAGTATTTT. It translates to CATSRDPWSSGGRRTDTQYF. The complete variable domain, with remaining parts taken from reference TRBV15 and TRBJ2-3, reads DAMVIQNPRYQVTQFGKPVTLSCSQTLNHNVMYWYQQKSSQAPKLLFHYYDKDFNNEADTPDNFQSRRPNTSFCFLDIRSPGLGDTAMYLCATSRDPWSSGGRRTDTQYFGPGTRLTVL.

This clonotype occurred a few times. J is TRBJ2-7 and V is TRBV7-2, with 10 bases matching TRBD2. The CDR3 runs to 15 residues. Per the germline V gene, CDR1 is SGHTA and CDR2 is FQGNSA. With 1 base clipped from V and 6 bases from J, the junction kept 6 bases outside the gene matches. The DNA for the CDR3 is TGTGCCAGCAGCTTAGGGACTAGCGGAATTTCCGAGCAGTACTTC. It translates to CASSLGTSGISEQYF.

The CDR3 sequence is CASSLNDPETQYF. The CDR3 DNA is TGCGCCAGCAGCCTCAACGACCCGGAGACCCAGTACTTC. The chain employs TRBV5-1 and TRBJ2-5; no definite D call. V lost 4 bases and J 5 bases, leaving 12 bases between the germline ends. CDR3 length equals 13 residues. Germline lookup yields CDR1 SGHRS and CDR2 YFSETQ. The full variable domain, in which reference TRBV5-1 and TRBJ2-5 provide the parts outside the CDR3, is KAGVTQTPRYLIKTRGQQVTLSCSPISGHRSVSWYQQTPGQGLQFLFEYFSETQRNKGNFPGRFSGRQFSNSRSEMNVSTLELGDSALYLCASSLNDPETQYFGPGTRLLVL.

The chain recombines TRBV4-1 with TRBJ2-5; weak D call: TRBD1 (7 bases). This CDR3 region has 16 residues. Trimming took off 1 base at V and 5 bases at J, with 17 bases between the two ends. CDR1 and CDR2 from the germline V gene are MGHRA and YSYEKL. CDR3 region: CASSQGTGGRRETQYF. Here the CDR3 DNA reads TGCGCCAGCAGCCAAGGGACAGGAGGGAGAAGGGAGACCCAGTACTTC.

This rearrangement joins TRBV5-1 to TRBJ1-2; D is undetermined. Germline V CDR1 and CDR2: SGHRS, YFSETQ. Trimming took 0 bases from V and 2 from J, leaving 5 bases between them. The CDR3 sequence is 13 residues long. In DNA, the CDR3 is TGCGCCAGCAGCTTGGCGGACAACTATGGCTACACCTTC. The encoded protein is CASSLADNYGYTF.

The J gene is TRBJ2-1, the V gene TRBV7-9; no definite D call. The V gene lost 3 bases and the J gene lost 0 bases, with 12 bases spanning the gap. This CDR3 is 16 amino acids long. Germline lookup yields CDR1 SEHNR and CDR2 FQNEAQ (reference sequence). The CDR3 nucleotides are TGTGCCAGCAGCTTGGTCCCATCAAGCTCCTACAATGAGCAGTTCTTC. Its translation is CASSLVPSSSYNEQFF.

This clonotype was found a few times. The rearrangement joins TRBV20-1 to TRBJ2-1; possibly TRBD2 for D (6 bases). The V end lost 3 bases, the J end lost 2 bases, and 11 bases lay between the germline ends. Germline CDR1 DFQATT, CDR2 SNEGSKA (reference sequence). This CDR3 spans 14 amino acids. The CDR3 DNA reads TGCAGTGCTAGGTCCGGGACTCCCTACAATGAGCAGTTCTTC. This codes for CSARSGTPYNEQFF.

The chain uses TRBV6-6 and TRBJ2-5; D is unresolved. The CDR3 spans 14 residues. V was shortened by 2 bases and J by 1 base, with 8 bases between the two germline ends. Germline V lookup: CDR1 MNHNY, CDR2 SVGAGI (reference sequence). In DNA form, the CDR3 reads TGTGCCAGCAGTTACGGGAAGGCCCAAGAGACCCAGTACTTC. It is translated as CASSYGKAQETQYF.

The chain uses TRBV7-9 and TRBJ2-1; perhaps TRBD1 as D (6 bases). This CDR3 has 18 residues. Germline loops: CDR1 SEHNR, CDR2 FQNEAQ (reference sequence). V was clipped by 3 bases and J by 10 bases, with 28 bases between them. The CDR3 DNA reads as TGTGCCAGCAGCTTCGCCTCCGCGAAGACAGGCCAGGTTTGGGAGCAGTTCTTC. It translates to CASSFASAKTGQVWEQFF. Supplemented by reference TRBV7-9 and TRBJ2-1, the full variable domain reads DTGVSQNPRHKITKRGQNVTFRCDPISEHNRLYWYRQTLGQGPEFLTYFQNEAQLEKSRLLSDRFSAERPKGSFSTLEIQRTEQGDSAMYLCASSFASAKTGQVWEQFFGPGTRLTVL.

This clonotype has more than one count but fewer than ten. CDR3 sequence (DNA): TGTGCCAGCAGCTCCCGACCTTTAGACAGAAGCTATGGCTACACCTTC. This codes for CASSSRPLDRSYGYTF. The chain recombines TRBV7-2 with TRBJ1-2, with a tentative D call TRBD1 (5 bases). V lost 4 bases, J lost 4 bases, and 19 bases lay in between. CDR3 length: 16 amino acids. In germline, CDR1 is SGHTA, CDR2 FQGNSA.

This sequence joins TRBV11-2 and TRBJ2-1; D is unresolved. This CDR3 has 14 residues. The V and J ends lost 8 bases and 0 bases respectively, with 11 bases between them. The germline V gene has CDR1 SGHAT and CDR2 FQNNGV. CDR3 DNA sequence: TGTGCCAGCCAGGCGACTTTCTCCTACAATGAGCAGTTCTTC. Its protein is CASQATFSYNEQFF.

The chain couples TRBV9 to TRBJ2-5; no reliable D call. CDR1 is SGDLS and CDR2 is YYNGEE in the germline V gene. The CDR3 length is 15 residues. V shed 0 bases and J shed 5 bases, with 14 bases lying between them. CDR3 in amino acids: CASSVEGKGGETQYF. DNA for the CDR3: TGTGCCAGCAGCGTAGAAGGGAAGGGTGGGGAGACCCAGTACTTC. The complete variable domain, with remaining parts taken from reference TRBV9 and TRBJ2-5, reads DSGVTQTPKHLITATGQRVTLRCSPRSGDLSVYWYQQSLDQGLQFLIQYYNGEERAKGNILERFSAQQFPDLHSELNLSSLELGDSALYFCASSVEGKGGETQYFGPGTRLLVL.

The gene calls are TRBV7-9 and TRBJ2-7; 7 bases are shared with TRBD2. The CDR3 extends over 15 amino acids. Looked up from germline, CDR1 is SEHNR and CDR2 is FQNEAQ (reference sequence). V shed 3 bases, J shed 4 bases, and the junction held 9 bases outside the gene matches. CDR3 in amino acids: CASSLGGGIRYEQYF. The CDR3 DNA reads as TGTGCCAGCAGCTTGGGGGGAGGGATTAGGTACGAGCAGTACTTC.

The V gene is TRBV6-2 or TRBV6-3, the J gene TRBJ2-1; D possibly corresponds to TRBD2 (7 bases). The germline V gene has CDR1 MNHEY and CDR2 SVGEGT. The CDR3 has 14 amino acids. The germline V and J ends were trimmed by 1 base and 10 bases, with 14 bases remaining between them. The CDR3 DNA follows: TGTGCCAGCAGTTACTGGGGGCTAGCGGACGAGCAGTTCTTC. Its translation is CASSYWGLADEQFF.

In its sample, this clonotype was seen once. This rearrangement joins TRBV19 to TRBJ2-3; the D is unclear. Germline CDR1 and CDR2: LNHDA and SQIVND (reference sequence). Deletions cut 1 base from V and 0 bases from J, with 8 bases between. CDR3 length: 15 amino acids. CDR3 amino acids: CASSIGAASTDTQYF. The DNA for the CDR3 is TGTGCCAGTAGTATAGGGGCGGCTAGCACAGATACGCAGTATTTT.

The chain uses TRBV12-3 or TRBV12-4 and TRBJ2-7; 8 nucleotides line up with TRBD2. CDR3 size: 15 residues. J was trimmed by 8 bases and V by 7 bases; bases with no gene match: 16. CDR3 sequence (DNA): TGTGCCAGCATGAGTTTCCGGGAGGGTGTATACAAGCAGTACTTC. It yields the protein CASMSFREGVYKQYF.

V usage is TRBV11-2 and J usage is TRBJ1-6; D is ambiguous. V was pared by 5 bases and J by 5 bases, with 10 bases between. Germline V gene data show CDR1 as SGHAT and CDR2 as FQNNGV. This CDR3 has 14 residues. This CDR3 reads CASSRHVDNSPLHF. The CDR3 nucleotides are TGTGCCAGCAGCCGACACGTGGATAATTCACCCCTCCACTTT.

The V call is TRBV7-3, the J call TRBJ2-1; possibly TRBD2 for D (5 bases). The CDR3 is 15 residues long. The germline V gene has CDR1 SGHTA and CDR2 FQGTGA. The V gene lost 3 bases and the J gene lost 8 bases, with 17 bases spanning the gap. CDR3 region: CASSLARGGWDEQFF. In DNA, the CDR3 is TGTGCCAGCAGCTTGGCCCGCGGCGGGTGGGATGAGCAGTTCTTC. The whole variable domain, filled in from reference TRBV7-3 and TRBJ2-1, reads GAGVSQTPSNKVTEKGKYVELRCDPISGHTALYWYRQSLGQGPEFLIYFQGTGAADDSGLPNDRFFAVRPEGSVSTLKIQRTERGDSAVYLCASSLARGGWDEQFFGPGTRLTVL.

The V gene is TRBV5-1, the J gene TRBJ1-1; D unclear. V gave up 4 bases and J gave up 1 base, with 8 bases separating them. Germline lookup yields CDR1 SGHRS and CDR2 YFSETQ. The CDR3 extends over 13 amino acids. CDR3: CASSHEGNTEAFF. CDR3 DNA: TGCGCCAGCAGCCATGAAGGGAACACTGAAGCTTTCTTT.